Listed here are 12 T cell receptor beta chains from one sample, sequenced in a study of immune evolution from preneoplasia to lung adenocarcinoma. The table came from immunoSEQ multiplex PCR; TCRdb's copy has only in-frame clones and leaves some out. The profile covers several thousand clones, with about nine tenths appearing a single time and around 4.2% taken by the ten largest. The sample was FFPE minimally invasive lung adenocarcinoma tissue. The source is a donor older than 65 with lung adenocarcinoma.

This clone has more than one count but fewer than ten. This chain joins TRBV5-1 and TRBJ2-7; 8 nucleotides align to TRBD1. Germline V gene data show CDR1 as SGHRS and CDR2 as YFSETQ. J gave up 1 base and V 0 bases, and 3 bases lay outside the gene matches. The CDR3 extends over 15 amino acids. CDR3 coding DNA: TGCGCCAGCAGCTTGGGGGGACAGGATTCCTACGAGCAGTACTTC. Encoded protein: CASSLGGQDSYEQYF.

This clone was seen a single time. This rearrangement joins TRBV6-1 to TRBJ2-1; D possibly corresponds to TRBD2 (6 bases). This CDR3 comprises 13 residues. Looked up from germline, CDR1 is MNHNS and CDR2 is SASEGT. V dropped 6 bases and J dropped 3 bases, with 9 bases sitting between them. The CDR3 sequence is CASSLGLYNEQFF. As DNA, the CDR3 is TGTGCCAGCAGCTTGGGACTCTACAATGAGCAGTTCTTC.

J is TRBJ2-3 and V is TRBV6-5; the D gene is possibly TRBD2 (7 bases). V lost 4 bases, J lost 4 bases, and 18 bases lay in between. CDR1 MNHEY and CDR2 SVGAGI come from the germline V gene. The length of the CDR3 is 16 residues. As DNA, the CDR3 is TGTGCCAGCAGTTCCTCGCGGGGGCTCGGGGCAGATACGCAGTATTTT. It encodes CASSSSRGLGADTQYF.

This clone was counted once. The chain uses TRBV5-1 and TRBJ2-2; D is perhaps TRBD2 (6 bases). The germline CDR1 and CDR2 sequences are SGHRS and YFSETQ. The CDR3 runs to 15 residues. The V and J ends lost 0 bases and 0 bases respectively, with 6 bases between them. The CDR3 protein is CASSLGGANTGELFF. CDR3 DNA sequence: TGCGCCAGCAGCTTGGGCGGGGCGAACACCGGGGAGCTGTTTTTT.

The chain is built from TRBV30 and TRBJ2-7; weak D call: TRBD2 (6 bases). Trimming shortened V by 7 bases and J by 5 bases, and 12 bases separated the two germline ends. The CDR3 is made up of 11 amino acids. Germline lookup yields CDR1 GTSNPN and CDR2 SVGIG (reference sequence). This CDR3 reads CAYGTYDEQYF. In DNA form, the CDR3 reads TGTGCCTACGGGACTTACGACGAGCAGTACTTC.

The V gene is TRBV30, the J gene TRBJ2-1; TRBD2 matches 7 bases. Trimming took 0 bases from V and 1 from J; bases not matched to a gene: 3. Germline lookup yields CDR1 GTSNPN and CDR2 SVGIG (reference sequence). The CDR3 is 15 residues long. The CDR3 DNA is TGTGCCTGGAGTGTGGGCGGGAGTTCCTACAATGAGCAGTTCTTC. Translated: CAWSVGGSSYNEQFF.

This chain links TRBV30 with TRBJ1-4; TRBD1 aligns across 9 bases. The CDR3 runs 15 residues. Trimming removed 1 base from V and 6 bases from J; junction bases left unmatched: 6. Germline assignment: CDR1 GTSNPN and CDR2 SVGIG (reference sequence). The CDR3, as DNA: TGTGCCTGGAGTGGCATGGACAGGGGATATGAAAAACTGTTTTTT. The encoded protein is CAWSGMDRGYEKLFF.

The chain links TRBV7-9 to TRBJ1-4; D call uncertain. Between the trimmed V and J ends, which lost 1 base and 2 bases, there was a span of 11 bases. Germline-derived CDR1 and CDR2 are SEHNR and FQNEAQ (reference sequence). The CDR3 has 16 residues. The CDR3 bases are TGTGCCAGCAGCTTAGGGGTTCAGAACACTAATGAAAAACTGTTTTTT. This sequence encodes CASSLGVQNTNEKLFF.

This clone showed up just a few times. The V gene is TRBV10-3, the J gene TRBJ2-1, with TRBD2 as a possible D gene (5 bases). CDR1 and CDR2 from the germline V gene are ENHRY and SYGVKD. This CDR3 has 12 amino acids. Deletions cut 10 bases from V and 1 base from J, with 8 bases between. The CDR3 region is CATSGSYNEQFF. The CDR3 DNA follows: TGTGCCACGAGCGGTTCCTACAATGAGCAGTTCTTC.

V and J are TRBV2 and TRBJ2-7; possible D gene TRBD2, 5 bases. The CDR3 contains 14 residues. Trimming removed 5 bases from V and 11 bases from J, with 22 bases in between. The germline V gene encodes CDR1 SNHLY and CDR2 FYNNEI. CDR3 sequence: CASSNNPGVSQEYF. The DNA of the CDR3 is TGTGCCAGCAGTAACAACCCCGGGGTTTCTCAGGAGTACTTC.

V usage is TRBV7-3 and J usage is TRBJ2-1; D ambiguous. Trimming stripped 0 bases from V and 6 bases from J, with 6 bases between. From germline, CDR1 is SGHTA and CDR2 FQGTGA. This CDR3 is built from 13 residues. The CDR3, as DNA: TGTGCCAGCAGCTTAACACTGACCAATGAGCAGTTCTTC. This gives the protein CASSLTLTNEQFF. The whole variable domain, remainder taken from reference TRBV7-3 and TRBJ2-1, is GAGVSQTPSNKVTEKGKYVELRCDPISGHTALYWYRQSLGQGPEFLIYFQGTGAADDSGLPNDRFFAVRPEGSVSTLKIQRTERGDSAVYLCASSLTLTNEQFFGPGTRLTVL.

The J gene is TRBJ2-3, the V gene TRBV7-9; D call uncertain. Trimming pared 3 bases from V and 6 bases from J, leaving 7 bases between. In germline, CDR1 is SEHNR, CDR2 FQNEAQ (reference sequence). CDR3 size: 12 residues. The CDR3 spells CASSFYPDTQYF. The CDR3 region has the DNA TGTGCCAGCAGCTTTTATCCGGATACGCAGTATTTT.